This TCR beta chain was observed in a study of cytomegalovirus exposure and HLA in healthy donors. Points from the study as a whole: A prior analysis recorded that most TCR beta V segments were productive about 90% or about 30% of the time.

CDR1 is MNHEY, CDR2 SMNVEV, per germline (reference sequence). The ends lost 4 bases at V and 6 bases at J; junction bases unmatched: 6. CDR3 length: 15 residues. The PCR employed 60 Vbeta primers together with 13 Jbeta primers. Using immunoSEQ multiplex PCR, the repertoire was profiled, and TCRdb retains in-frame clones only, with some absent. The sample holds some 170,000 clones; 80% are singletons and the top ten take about 9.5%. This clone came up a few times. The antigen remains undetermined. This receptor was taken from a man in his late teens or twenties in good health and CMV-seropositive. Sequencing was done on a sample of PBMCs. The chain is built from TRBV27 and TRBJ2-3; 11 nucleotides align to TRBD1. DNA of the CDR3: TGTGCCAGCAGTTACGGACAGGGGGCTTCGGATACGCAGTATTTT. Translation: CASSYGQGASDTQYF.